This TCR beta chain was captured in a study of control samples from healthy donors and cancer patients. Assay used: immunoSEQ multiplex PCR; TCRdb lists only in-frame clones, some missing. The sample includes tens of thousands of clones, 93% seen only once; the top ten take about 1.5%. V was trimmed by 5 bases and J by 3 bases, leaving 14 bases between them. Per germline, CDR1 WNHNN and CDR2 SYGVQD (reference sequence). The CDR3 has 14 residues. The sample consisted of blood. This TCR was sampled from a woman in her twenties or thirties in good health. The chain links TRBV10-1 to TRBJ2-7; TRBD1 is a possible D gene (5 bases). Written as DNA, the CDR3 is TGCGCCAGCAGTCCACCAGGGAAAAGCTACGAGCAGTACTTC. Protein sequence: CASSPPGKSYEQYF.